One and the same sample provided the 9 T cell receptor beta chains below, sequenced in a study of CD8 T cells in Susac syndrome. With random hexamers, reverse transcription was performed on about 0.5 to 1 ug of RNA. TCRdb independently ran MiXCR on the immunoSEQ multiplex PCR reads; one entry per CDR3 protein. The data show roughly 67,000 distinct CDR3 sequences, with just under 95% seen just once and 0.3% to 0.45% held by the top ten. Sequencing was carried out using CD8+ T cells from PBMCs. The receptors derive from a human donor with multiple sclerosis.

The chain employs TRBV12-3 or TRBV12-4 and TRBJ2-3, with D perhaps matching TRBD2 (5 bases). The CDR3 consists of 14 residues. V shed 5 bases and J shed 5 bases, with 14 bases lying between them. The CDR3 loop is CASSTSVAGDTQYF. The CDR3 DNA follows: TGTGCCAGCAGTACTAGTGTCGCGGGAGATACGCAGTATTTT.

The chain combines TRBV29-1 with TRBJ2-1; the D gene is possibly TRBD1 (5 bases). The CDR3 length is 14 residues. Germline-derived CDR1 and CDR2 are SQVTM and ANQGSEA. The germline V and J ends were trimmed by 8 bases and 4 bases, with 18 bases remaining between them. The CDR3 region has the DNA TGCAGCACCCGACAGAGAATTTTTTACAATGAGCAGTTCTTC. Translation gives CSTRQRIFYNEQFF.

V and J are TRBV14 and TRBJ2-3, with a tentative D call TRBD2 (6 bases). CDR1 is SGHDN, CDR2 FVKESK, per germline. The CDR3 sequence is 19 residues long. V shed 0 bases and J shed 0 bases, with 19 bases lying between them. CDR3 in DNA: TGTGCCAGCAGCCAAGATCAGCCGCGGGACTCATACAGCACAGATACGCAGTATTTT. It codes for CASSQDQPRDSYSTDTQYF.

The chain joins TRBV12-3 or TRBV12-4 to TRBJ2-5; D gene uncertain. CDR3 length equals 12 residues. V lost 1 base and J 4 bases, leaving 4 bases between the germline ends. CDR3 region: CASSLDGETQYF. In nucleotides, the CDR3 is TGTGCCAGCAGTTTAGACGGAGAGACCCAGTACTTC.

The rearrangement joins TRBV4-2 to TRBJ2-7, with 11 bases that match TRBD2. Looked up from germline, CDR1 is LGHNA and CDR2 is YNFKEQ. This CDR3 has 15 amino acids. V was clipped by 4 bases and J by 3 bases; unmatched bases: 5. This CDR3 is CASSLGTSGSYEQYF. The CDR3, as DNA: TGTGCCAGCAGCCTGGGGACTAGCGGAAGCTACGAGCAGTACTTC.

The chain uses TRBV9 and TRBJ2-3; D remains unclear. Germline V CDR1 and CDR2: SGDLS, YYNGEE. This CDR3 comprises 14 residues. V lost 2 bases and J lost 2, with 9 bases in between. The DNA for the CDR3 is TGTGCCAGCAGCGTTTTCCTCGTCACAGATACGCAGTATTTT. Translating gives CASSVFLVTDTQYF.

V usage is TRBV9 and J usage is TRBJ1-2; no definite D call. The germline V and J ends were trimmed by 2 bases and 3 bases, with 14 bases remaining between them. The CDR3 has 15 amino acids. In germline, CDR1 is SGDLS, CDR2 YYNGEE. The CDR3 DNA reads TGTGCCAGCAGCGTCGCTATCACAGAGCACTATGGCTACACCTTC. This codes for CASSVAITEHYGYTF.

The rearrangement links TRBV20-1 to TRBJ1-1; 8 bases fit TRBD1. From germline, CDR1 is DFQATT and CDR2 SNEGSKA (reference sequence). The ends lost 6 bases at V and 11 bases at J; junction bases unmatched: 14. CDR3 length equals 13 residues. The CDR3, as DNA: TGCAGTGCCGTGACAGGGGCCCTTCGAGGGGCTTTCTTT. This translates into CSAVTGALRGAFF.

The V call is TRBV19, the J call TRBJ2-7, with D unclear. Between the trimmed V and J ends, which lost 5 bases and 2 bases, there was a span of 7 bases. CDR1 LNHDA and CDR2 SQIVND come from the germline V gene (reference sequence). This CDR3 has 12 residues. This chain's CDR3 is CASSPSTYEQYF. In DNA, the CDR3 is TGTGCCAGTAGTCCGTCTACCTACGAGCAGTACTTC.